Listed here are 20 T cell receptor beta chains from one sample, sequenced in a study of beta chain features in type 1 diabetes. Findings and caveats of the study: Moderate yet significant TCRB CDR3 shortening was seen in Type 1 diabetes patients in all four CD4+ subsets.

These receptors are not linked to any known antigen. Every isolated RNA sample was fully reverse transcribed, so sequencing captured expressed TCRB transcripts. Profiling relied on immunoSEQ multiplex PCR, and the TCRdb table lists in-frame clones only, not all of them. The sample has 150,000 to 200,000 clones, 7.8% seen once; the top ten hold about 0.9%. The specimen sequenced was central memory CD4+ T cells from blood. The receptors were sampled from a woman in her thirties or forties with type 1 diabetes.

This clone has just a few counts. This rearrangement joins TRBV7-3 to TRBJ1-1; D gene unclear. CDR1 and CDR2 from the germline V gene are SGHTA and FQGTGA. The CDR3 spans 13 residues. V shed 5 bases and J shed 2 bases, with 9 bases lying between them. The CDR3 region is CASSRGFNTEAFF. As DNA, the CDR3 is TGTGCCAGCAGCCGAGGCTTCAACACTGAAGCTTTCTTT. The full variable domain, its missing parts supplied by reference TRBV7-3 and TRBJ1-1, is GAGVSQTPSNKVTEKGKYVELRCDPISGHTALYWYRQSLGQGPEFLIYFQGTGAADDSGLPNDRFFAVRPEGSVSTLKIQRTERGDSAVYLCASSRGFNTEAFFGQGTRLTVV.

The chain joins TRBV19 to TRBJ2-6; TRBD1 might be the D (5 bases). CDR3 size: 16 residues. CDR1 and CDR2 from the germline V gene are LNHDA and SQIVND (reference sequence). V was clipped by 3 bases and J by 5 bases, with 14 bases between them. This CDR3 is CASSISPQGWANVLTF. The CDR3 DNA sequence: TGTGCCAGTAGTATTAGCCCGCAGGGCTGGGCCAACGTCCTGACTTTC.

This clone occurred many times. The chain couples TRBV7-2 to TRBJ1-6; D might be TRBD1 (6 bases). Germline-derived CDR1 and CDR2 are SGHTA and FQGNSA. The CDR3 loop spans 15 amino acids. The V gene lost 2 bases and the J gene lost 7 bases, with 12 bases spanning the gap. The CDR3 loop reads CASSLIAQGNSPLHF. Here the CDR3 DNA reads TGTGCCAGCAGCTTAATAGCACAGGGAAATTCACCCCTCCACTTT.

V is TRBV18 and J is TRBJ2-7; TRBD1 is a possible D gene (5 bases). V lost 4 bases and J 1 base, leaving 11 bases between the germline ends. The germline V gene encodes CDR1 KGHSH and CDR2 LQKENI. The CDR3 is 14 amino acids. CDR3 coding DNA: TGTGCCAGCTCACAAGACAGTTTATCCTACGAGCAGTACTTC. Translated: CASSQDSLSYEQYF.

The table lists this clone with a few counts. The chain couples TRBV5-4 to TRBJ1-2, with 8 bases fitting TRBD1. CDR3 size: 15 residues. Germline V gene sequence: CDR1 SGHNT, CDR2 YYREEE (reference sequence). Losses at the gene ends were 0 bases for V and 4 bases for J; bases not matched to a gene: 5. The CDR3 DNA sequence: TGTGCCAGCAGCTTGGTGGACAGGGACAGCTATGGCTACACCTTC. Encoded protein: CASSLVDRDSYGYTF.

V usage is TRBV27 and J usage is TRBJ2-7, with D hard to call. Between the trimmed V and J ends, which lost 2 bases and 0 bases, there was a span of 8 bases. The CDR3 length is 14 residues. The V gene's germline CDR1 is MNHEY and CDR2 SMNVEV (reference sequence). CDR3 nucleotide sequence: TGTGCCAGCAGTTTAGGTCTCAGCTCCTACGAGCAGTACTTC. It encodes CASSLGLSSYEQYF.

The V and J genes are TRBV6-6 and TRBJ2-5, with 11 bases lining up with TRBD2. Germline CDR1 and CDR2: MNHNY and SVGAGI (reference sequence). The CDR3 is 16 residues long. Trimming removed 7 bases from V and 2 bases from J; junction bases left unmatched: 9. CDR3 region: CASTTRLAGFQETQYF. Here the CDR3 DNA reads TGTGCCAGCACCACGAGACTAGCGGGGTTTCAAGAGACCCAGTACTTC.

CDR3 residues: CASSLGGANYGYTF. CDR3 in DNA: TGTGCCAGCAGCTTAGGGGGCGCGAACTATGGCTACACCTTC. The V call is TRBV13, the J call TRBJ1-2; D ambiguous. The CDR3 has 14 residues. Between the trimmed V and J ends, which lost 0 bases and 2 bases, there was a span of 7 bases. Germline V gene sequence: CDR1 PRHDT, CDR2 FYEKMQ (reference sequence).

The rearrangement links TRBV7-8 to TRBJ2-2; perhaps TRBD2 as D (5 bases). The V end was cut by 5 bases, the J end by 0 bases, with 10 bases between. This CDR3 spans 15 amino acids. Germline loops: CDR1 SGHVS, CDR2 FQNEAQ. CDR3 residues: CASSPRDSNTGELFF. The CDR3 DNA sequence: TGTGCCAGCAGCCCCCGGGATTCGAACACCGGGGAGCTGTTTTTT.

The chain links TRBV29-1 to TRBJ2-3; D is unclear. The CDR3 has 14 amino acids. Germline CDR1 reads SQVTM; CDR2 reads ANQGSEA. Trimming took off 4 bases at V and 2 bases at J, with 13 bases between the two ends. In DNA form, the CDR3 reads TGCAGCGTTGTATACCGAGAGATCACAGATACGCAGTATTTT. Translating gives CSVVYREITDTQYF.

The V gene is TRBV20-1, the J gene TRBJ1-2; 7 bases are shared with TRBD1. With V trimmed by 4 bases and J by 8 bases, 4 bases remained unmatched. Germline V gene lookup returns CDR1 DFQATT and CDR2 SNEGSKA (reference sequence). The CDR3 is 11 residues long. CDR3 residues: CSANQGDGYTF. In DNA form, the CDR3 reads TGCAGTGCTAATCAGGGGGACGGCTACACCTTC.

This chain joins TRBV5-4 and TRBJ2-2; D not resolved. The CDR3 totals 15 residues. The V end was cut by 4 bases, the J end by 1 base, with 11 bases between. The germline CDR1 and CDR2 sequences are SGHNT and YYREEE (reference sequence). CDR3 bases: TGTGCCAGCAGCCGAAGTGGGCAGAACACCGGGGAGCTGTTTTTT. This translates into CASSRSGQNTGELFF.

This chain links TRBV6-1 with TRBJ1-5, with no clear D. Germline V gene data show CDR1 as MNHNS and CDR2 as SASEGT. The CDR3 runs to 14 residues. Trimming cost V 8 bases and J 0 bases, with 11 bases left between them. The CDR3 sequence is CASVGGTSNQPQHF. The CDR3 DNA sequence: TGTGCCAGCGTCGGCGGTACTAGCAATCAGCCCCAGCATTTT.

This clone was seen a handful of times. The rearrangement links TRBV9 to TRBJ2-5; the D gene is possibly TRBD2 (7 bases). This CDR3 region has 14 residues. V shed 4 bases and J shed 5 bases, with 15 bases lying between them. In germline, CDR1 is SGDLS, CDR2 YYNGEE. This CDR3 reads CASSFREGGETQYF. The CDR3 coding sequence is TGTGCCAGCAGCTTTAGAGAGGGGGGGGAGACCCAGTACTTC.

The gene calls are TRBV6-6 and TRBJ2-7, with D perhaps TRBD2 (5 bases). There are 14 residues in the CDR3. The germline V and J ends were trimmed by 0 bases and 2 bases, with 8 bases remaining between them. CDR1 is MNHNY and CDR2 is SVGAGI in the germline V gene (reference sequence). The CDR3 region has the DNA TGTGCCAGCAGTTACTCGGCGGGTCCCTACGAGCAGTACTTC. It is translated as CASSYSAGPYEQYF.

This clone was counted between two and nine times. The CDR3 loop reads CASSSYQETQYF. The CDR3 DNA reads as TGTGCCAGCAGCTCCTACCAAGAGACCCAGTACTTC. J is TRBJ2-5 and V is TRBV7-2; no firm D call. This CDR3 has 12 residues. Trimming pared 4 bases from V and 0 bases from J, leaving 3 bases between. Germline CDR1 reads SGHTA; CDR2 reads FQGNSA.

The chain links TRBV29-1 to TRBJ2-3, with 7 bases lining up with TRBD1. This CDR3 region has 14 residues. Germline assignment: CDR1 SQVTM and CDR2 ANQGSEA. The junction had 3 bases not matched to a gene; V was cut back by 1 base and J by 2 bases. CDR3 sequence: CSVEGQGVTDTQYF. The DNA of the CDR3 is TGCAGCGTTGAAGGGCAGGGGGTCACAGATACGCAGTATTTT.

Turning to this clone: Other DNA sequences within the sample encode an identical CDR3. This chain links TRBV6-6 with TRBJ2-3, with 7 bases matching TRBD2. Germline values: CDR1 MNHNY, CDR2 SVGAGI (reference sequence). V gave up 8 bases and J gave up 1 base; unmatched junction bases: 3. This CDR3 region has 13 residues. CDR3 residues: CASLGGGTDTQYF. CDR3 DNA: TGTGCCAGCCTGGGAGGGGGCACAGATACGCAGTATTTT.

This chain connects TRBV5-1 to TRBJ1-6, with a tentative D call TRBD1 (6 bases). In germline, CDR1 is SGHRS, CDR2 YFSETQ. The CDR3 is 14 residues long. With 4 bases removed from V and 11 bases from J, the gap between germline ends came to 16 bases. The CDR3 loop is CASSTGPGEPPLHF. CDR3 nucleotides: TGCGCCAGCAGCACCGGTCCAGGGGAGCCACCCCTCCACTTT.

This clone was counted a few times. The chain joins TRBV5-4 to TRBJ2-5; a possible D gene is TRBD1 (5 bases). V lost 4 bases and J 6 bases, leaving 13 bases between the germline ends. CDR1 SGHNT and CDR2 YYREEE come from the germline V gene (reference sequence). The CDR3 runs to 13 residues. The CDR3 region is CASSPIREQTQYF. The CDR3, as DNA: TGTGCCAGCAGCCCCATCAGGGAACAGACCCAGTACTTC.